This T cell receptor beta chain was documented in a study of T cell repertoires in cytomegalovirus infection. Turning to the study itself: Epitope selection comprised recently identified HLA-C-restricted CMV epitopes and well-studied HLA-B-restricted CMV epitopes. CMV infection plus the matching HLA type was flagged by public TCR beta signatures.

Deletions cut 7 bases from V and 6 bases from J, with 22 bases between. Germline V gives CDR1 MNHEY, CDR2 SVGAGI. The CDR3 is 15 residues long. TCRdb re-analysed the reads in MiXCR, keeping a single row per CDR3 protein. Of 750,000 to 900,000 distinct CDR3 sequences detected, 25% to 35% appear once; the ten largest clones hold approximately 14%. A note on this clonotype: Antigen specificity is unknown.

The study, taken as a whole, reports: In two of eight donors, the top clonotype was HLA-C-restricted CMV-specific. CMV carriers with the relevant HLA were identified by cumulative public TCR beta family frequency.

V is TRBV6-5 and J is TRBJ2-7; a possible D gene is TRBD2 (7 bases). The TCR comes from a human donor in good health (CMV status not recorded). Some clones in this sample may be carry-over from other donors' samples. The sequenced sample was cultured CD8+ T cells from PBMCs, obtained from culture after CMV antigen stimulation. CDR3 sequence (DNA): TGTGCCAGCAATGAGGGGGGGGACATCGTCTCCGAGCAGTACTTC. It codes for CASNEGGDIVSEQYF.